These T cell receptor beta chains were read from a single sample in a study of cytomegalovirus exposure and HLA in healthy donors. Data came from immunoSEQ multiplex PCR; TCRdb stores just in-frame clones and leaves some out. The table lists 130,000 to 150,000 clones, about four fifths of them singletons. Sequencing input: PBMCs. Every receptor here comes from a man aged 40-55 years in good health and CMV-seronegative. Each CDR3 is given without its conserved first and last residue. Each record gives: CDR3 protein, V gene, J gene.

ASTRLAGVNEQF	TRBV14	TRBJ2-1
ASSLSSPREETQY	TRBV11-2	TRBJ2-5
ASSLGTSGGRYEQY	TRBV7-2	TRBJ2-7
AWSVQGAASSPLH	TRBV30	TRBJ1-6
ASSISELNTIY	TRBV19	TRBJ1-3
ASSVEQGNNSPLH	TRBV9	TRBJ1-6
ASSKGQGARGKETQY	TRBV5-4	TRBJ2-5
ASSFAGGQGDTQY	TRBV6-6	TRBJ2-3
ATSRGTSGGATNTGELF	TRBV15	TRBJ2-2
ASRSDRALNSPLH	TRBV7-9	TRBJ1-6
ASSLGPGNTEAF	TRBV7-2	TRBJ1-1
ASKRQGVGQPQH	TRBV2	TRBJ1-5
AISEGTGFTGELF	TRBV10-3	TRBJ2-2
AWSWQGALDGYT	TRBV30	TRBJ1-2
ASSPAGDGYT	TRBV18	TRBJ1-2
SVEYSGTGDEQY	TRBV29-1	TRBJ2-7
ASSYSQASGNTIY	TRBV6-5	TRBJ1-3
ASSKAGTRNQPQH	TRBV6-5	TRBJ1-5
ASSETGQLYGYT	TRBV6-5	TRBJ1-2
ASSLDRDSLGY	TRBV7-9	TRBJ2-7
ASSQWGVGEKLF	TRBV27	TRBJ1-4
ASRDRILRSDTEAF	TRBV19	TRBJ1-1
ASRKTGSHEQY	TRBV27	TRBJ2-7
ASSTEGPHTSTDTQY	TRBV5-1	TRBJ2-3
ASSDGGQGGYEQY	TRBV10-1	TRBJ2-7
ASRTSGVATTGELF	TRBV7-2	TRBJ2-2
ASSPLGAEAF	TRBV7-9	TRBJ1-1
ASSSSQGSNYGYT	TRBV7-9	TRBJ1-2
ASSHPTGSSYNSPLH	TRBV7-2	TRBJ1-6
ASSEFPGFYEQY	TRBV6-1	.
ASSPVPLNTEAF	TRBV27	TRBJ1-1
ASSLRTGNTIY	TRBV19	TRBJ1-3
ASSSGTGNGYT	TRBV7-9	TRBJ1-2
ASSNPGQGAYEQY	TRBV18	TRBJ2-7
ASKQTDSPYEQY	TRBV6-5	TRBJ2-7
ASSQENRAGGTEAF	TRBV14	TRBJ1-1
ASRATGGISNQPQH	TRBV21-1	TRBJ1-5
ASREGQKNYGYT	TRBV6-5	TRBJ1-2
AAGPAGTEAF	TRBV19	TRBJ1-1
ASSPRQGGTEAF	TRBV18	TRBJ1-1
ASSLEGTGLGTNQPQH	TRBV7-9	TRBJ1-5
ASSIGGYEQY	TRBV19	TRBJ2-7
ASGLGGVLAGGAETQY	TRBV12-5	TRBJ2-5